This entry concerns a single T cell receptor (beta chain). One end of the junction varies from germline; a read error may be responsible. Tagging with unique molecular identifiers was applied to individual cDNA molecules. TCRdb processed the 5' RACE reads anew with MiXCR; each CDR3 protein has one entry. The sample records approximately 64,000 distinct CDR3 sequences, 15% to 20% being singletons. This entry is derived from a study of early T cells in non-severe SARS-CoV-2 infection. This receptor was obtained from an adult who was a healthcare worker with PCR-confirmed SARS-CoV-2 infection or an uninfected control (not recorded which). The material sequenced was whole blood, taken at baseline.

CDR3 sequence reads: CAGSRGNGRNTEAFF. The CDR3 DNA follows: TGTGCCGGCAGTCGGGGAAACGGTCGTAACACTGAAGCTTTCTTT. This chain links TRBV6-2 or TRBV6-3 with TRBJ1-1; the D is unclear. Germline CDR1 reads MNHEY; CDR2 reads SVGEGT. This CDR3 region has 15 residues.